The sequence of this T cell receptor (beta chain) was determined in a study of shared clonotypes between healthy human individuals. The wider study: The composition of the donors was a couple of women and a few men aged 18 to 49. The study, taken as a whole, reports: Only a few donors were included, so the genetic and exposure-history diversity represented was limited. Specimens sampled were limited to blood, with tissue repertoires likely differing.

Details on this clone: Its antigen is unidentified.

Trimming cost V 4 bases and J 6 bases, with 12 bases left between them. There are 13 residues in the CDR3. Germline assignment: CDR1 SGHTA and CDR2 FQGNSA. Repertoires were generated with immunoSEQ multiplex PCR, while TCRdb's copy carries only in-frame clones and drops some. The sample has under 600,000 clones; 75% to 80% are singletons. This chain joins TRBV7-2 and TRBJ1-2, with TRBD1 as a possible D gene (5 bases). This TCR came from a woman between 40 and 55 years old in good health. Some clones in this sample may be carry-over from other donors' samples. Sample: PBMCs. The CDR3 bases are TGTGCCAGCAGCTCGGACACGGGAAATGGCTACACCTTC. The encoded protein is CASSSDTGNGYTF.